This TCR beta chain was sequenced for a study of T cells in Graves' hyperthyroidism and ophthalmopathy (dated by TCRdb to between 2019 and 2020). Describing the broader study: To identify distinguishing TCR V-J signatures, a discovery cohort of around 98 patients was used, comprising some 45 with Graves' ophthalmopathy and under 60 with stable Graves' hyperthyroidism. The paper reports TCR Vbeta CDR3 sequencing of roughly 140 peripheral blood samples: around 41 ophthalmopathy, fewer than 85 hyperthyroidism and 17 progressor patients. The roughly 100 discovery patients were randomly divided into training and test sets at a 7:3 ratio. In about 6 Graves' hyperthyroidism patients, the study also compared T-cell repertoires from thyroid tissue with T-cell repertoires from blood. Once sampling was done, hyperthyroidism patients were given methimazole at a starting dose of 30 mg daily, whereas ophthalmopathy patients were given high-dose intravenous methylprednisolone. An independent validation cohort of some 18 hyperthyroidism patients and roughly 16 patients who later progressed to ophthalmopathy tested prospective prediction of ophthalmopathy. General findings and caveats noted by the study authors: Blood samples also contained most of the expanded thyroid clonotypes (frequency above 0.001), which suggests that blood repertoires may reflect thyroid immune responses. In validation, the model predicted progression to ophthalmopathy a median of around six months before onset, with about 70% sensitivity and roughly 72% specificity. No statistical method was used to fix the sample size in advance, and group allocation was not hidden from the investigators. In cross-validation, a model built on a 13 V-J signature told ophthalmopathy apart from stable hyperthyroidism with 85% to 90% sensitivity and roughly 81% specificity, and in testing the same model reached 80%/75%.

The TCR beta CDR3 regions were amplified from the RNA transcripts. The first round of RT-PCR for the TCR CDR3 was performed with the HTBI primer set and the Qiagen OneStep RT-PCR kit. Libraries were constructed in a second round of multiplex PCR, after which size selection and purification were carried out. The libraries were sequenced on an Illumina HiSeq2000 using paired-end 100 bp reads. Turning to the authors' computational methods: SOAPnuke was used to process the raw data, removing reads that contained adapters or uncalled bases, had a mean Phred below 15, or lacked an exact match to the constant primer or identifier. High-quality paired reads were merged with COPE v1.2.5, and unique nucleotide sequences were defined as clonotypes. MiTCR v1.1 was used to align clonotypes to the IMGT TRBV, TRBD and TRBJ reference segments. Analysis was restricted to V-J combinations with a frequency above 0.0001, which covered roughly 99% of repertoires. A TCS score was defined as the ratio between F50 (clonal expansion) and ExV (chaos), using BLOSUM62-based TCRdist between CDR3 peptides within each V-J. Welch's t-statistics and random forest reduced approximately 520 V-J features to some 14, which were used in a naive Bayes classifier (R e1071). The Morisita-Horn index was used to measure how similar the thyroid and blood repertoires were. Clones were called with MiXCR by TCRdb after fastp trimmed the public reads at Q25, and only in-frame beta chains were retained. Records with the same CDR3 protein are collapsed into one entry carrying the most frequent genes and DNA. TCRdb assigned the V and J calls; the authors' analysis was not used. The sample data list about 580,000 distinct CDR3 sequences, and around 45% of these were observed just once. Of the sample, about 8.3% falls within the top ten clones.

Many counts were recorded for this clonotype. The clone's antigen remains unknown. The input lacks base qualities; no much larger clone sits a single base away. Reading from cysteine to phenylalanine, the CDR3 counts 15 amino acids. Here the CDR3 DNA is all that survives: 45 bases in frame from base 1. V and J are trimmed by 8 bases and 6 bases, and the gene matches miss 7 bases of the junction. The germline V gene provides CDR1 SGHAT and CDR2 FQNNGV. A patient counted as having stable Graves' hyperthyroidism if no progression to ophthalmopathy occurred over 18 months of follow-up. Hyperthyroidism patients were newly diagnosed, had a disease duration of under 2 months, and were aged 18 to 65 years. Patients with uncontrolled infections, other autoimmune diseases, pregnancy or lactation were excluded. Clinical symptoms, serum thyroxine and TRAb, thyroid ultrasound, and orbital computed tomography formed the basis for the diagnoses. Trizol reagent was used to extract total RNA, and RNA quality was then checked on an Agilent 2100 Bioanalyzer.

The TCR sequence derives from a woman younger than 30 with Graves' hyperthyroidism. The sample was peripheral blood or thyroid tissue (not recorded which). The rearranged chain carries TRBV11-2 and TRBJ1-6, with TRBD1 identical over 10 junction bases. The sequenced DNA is TGTGCCAGCCGAAGGGACAGGGGAACTAATTCACCCCTCCACTTT. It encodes CASRRDRGTNSPLHF.